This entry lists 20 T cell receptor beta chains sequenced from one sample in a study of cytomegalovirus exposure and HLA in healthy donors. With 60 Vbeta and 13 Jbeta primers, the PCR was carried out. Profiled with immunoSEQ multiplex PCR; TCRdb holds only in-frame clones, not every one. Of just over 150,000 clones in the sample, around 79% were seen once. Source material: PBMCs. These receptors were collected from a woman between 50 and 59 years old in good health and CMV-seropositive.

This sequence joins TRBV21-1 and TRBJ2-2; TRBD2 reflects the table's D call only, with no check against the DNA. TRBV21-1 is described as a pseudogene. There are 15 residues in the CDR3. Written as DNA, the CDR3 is TGTGCCAGCACCCGACGGGGACTGGTAGCCGGGGAGCTGTTTTTT. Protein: CASTRRGLVAGELFF.

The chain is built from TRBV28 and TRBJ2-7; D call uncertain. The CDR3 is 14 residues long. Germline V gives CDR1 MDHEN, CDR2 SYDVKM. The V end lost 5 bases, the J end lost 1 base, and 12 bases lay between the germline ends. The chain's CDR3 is CASSQPGSSYEQYF. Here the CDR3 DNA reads TGTGCCAGCAGTCAACCGGGTAGTTCCTACGAGCAGTACTTC.

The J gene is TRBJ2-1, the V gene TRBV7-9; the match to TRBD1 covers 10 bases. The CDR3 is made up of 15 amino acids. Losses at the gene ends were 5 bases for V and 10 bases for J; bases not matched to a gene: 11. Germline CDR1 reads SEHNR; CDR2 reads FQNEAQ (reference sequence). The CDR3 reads CASSRTGGLLREQFF. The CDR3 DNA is TGTGCCAGCAGCCGGACAGGGGGGTTGTTAAGGGAGCAGTTCTTC.

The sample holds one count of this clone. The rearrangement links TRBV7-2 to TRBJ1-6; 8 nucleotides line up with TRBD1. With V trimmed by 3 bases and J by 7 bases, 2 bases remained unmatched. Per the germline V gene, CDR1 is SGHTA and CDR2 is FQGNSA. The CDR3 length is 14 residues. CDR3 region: CASSFGTGNSPLHF. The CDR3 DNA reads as TGTGCCAGCAGCTTTGGGACAGGAAATTCACCCCTCCACTTT.

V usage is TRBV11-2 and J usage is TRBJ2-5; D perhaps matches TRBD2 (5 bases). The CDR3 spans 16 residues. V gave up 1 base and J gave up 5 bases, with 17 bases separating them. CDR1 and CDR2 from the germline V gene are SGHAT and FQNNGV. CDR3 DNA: TGTGCCAGCAGCTTAGTTGGACTTTCCTCGTCGGAGACCCAGTACTTC. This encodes CASSLVGLSSSETQYF. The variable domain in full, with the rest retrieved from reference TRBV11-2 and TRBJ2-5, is EAGVAQSPRYKIIEKRQSVAFWCNPISGHATLYWYQQILGQGPKLLIQFQNNGVVDDSQLPKDRFSAERLKGVDSTLKIQPAKLEDSAVYLCASSLVGLSSSETQYFGPGTRLLVL.

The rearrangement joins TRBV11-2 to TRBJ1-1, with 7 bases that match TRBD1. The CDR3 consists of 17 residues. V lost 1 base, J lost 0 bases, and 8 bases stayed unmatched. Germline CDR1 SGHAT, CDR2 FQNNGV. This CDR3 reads CASSLGSGTVMNTEAFF. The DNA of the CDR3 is TGTGCCAGCAGCTTAGGGTCCGGGACAGTGATGAACACTGAAGCTTTCTTT.

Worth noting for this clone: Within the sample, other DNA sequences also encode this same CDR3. The CDR3 nucleotides read TGTGCCATCAGTGGGGGTCGGGGCTACGAGCAGTACTTC. Translation gives CAISGGRGYEQYF. The V call is TRBV10-3, the J call TRBJ2-7; D is possibly TRBD2 (5 bases). The V gene's germline CDR1 is ENHRY and CDR2 SYGVKD. The germline V and J ends were trimmed by 4 bases and 3 bases, with 10 bases remaining between them. The CDR3 spans 13 residues.

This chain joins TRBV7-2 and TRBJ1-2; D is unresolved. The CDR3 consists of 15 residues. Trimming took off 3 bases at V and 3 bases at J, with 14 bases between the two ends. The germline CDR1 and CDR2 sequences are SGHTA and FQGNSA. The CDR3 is CASSLRDWGDYGYTF. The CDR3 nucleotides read TGTGCCAGCAGCTTGAGGGATTGGGGTGACTATGGCTACACCTTC.

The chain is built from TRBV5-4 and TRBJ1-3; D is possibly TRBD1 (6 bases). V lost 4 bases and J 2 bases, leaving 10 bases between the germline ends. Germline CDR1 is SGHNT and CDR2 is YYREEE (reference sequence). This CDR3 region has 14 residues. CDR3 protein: CASSRTGPGNTIYF. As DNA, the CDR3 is TGTGCCAGCAGCCGAACAGGGCCTGGAAACACCATATATTTT.

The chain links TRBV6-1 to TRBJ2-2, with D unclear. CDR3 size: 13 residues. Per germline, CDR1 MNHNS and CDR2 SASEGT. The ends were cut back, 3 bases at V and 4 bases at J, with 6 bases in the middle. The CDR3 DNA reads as TGTGCCAGCAGTGAGAGTGGCACCGGGGAGCTGTTTTTT. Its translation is CASSESGTGELFF.

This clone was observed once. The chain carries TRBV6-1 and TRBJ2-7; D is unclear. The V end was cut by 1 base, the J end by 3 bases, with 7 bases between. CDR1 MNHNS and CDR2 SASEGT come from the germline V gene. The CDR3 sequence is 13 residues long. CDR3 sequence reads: CASSEVQLYEQYF. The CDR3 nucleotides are TGTGCCAGCAGTGAAGTACAGCTCTACGAGCAGTACTTC.

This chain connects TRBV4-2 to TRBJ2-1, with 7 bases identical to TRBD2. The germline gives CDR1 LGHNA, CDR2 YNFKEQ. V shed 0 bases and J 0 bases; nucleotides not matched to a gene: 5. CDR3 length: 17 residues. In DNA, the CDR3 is TGTGCCAGCAGCCAAGAGGTACGGACTAGCTCCTACAATGAGCAGTTCTTC. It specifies CASSQEVRTSSYNEQFF.

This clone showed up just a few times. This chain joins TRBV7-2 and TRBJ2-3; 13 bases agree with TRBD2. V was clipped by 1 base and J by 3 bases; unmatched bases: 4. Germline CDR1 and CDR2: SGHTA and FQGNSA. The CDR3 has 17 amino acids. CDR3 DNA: TGTGCCAGCAGCTTAGGCACTAGCGGGGGGGCAACAGATACGCAGTATTTT. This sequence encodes CASSLGTSGGATDTQYF.

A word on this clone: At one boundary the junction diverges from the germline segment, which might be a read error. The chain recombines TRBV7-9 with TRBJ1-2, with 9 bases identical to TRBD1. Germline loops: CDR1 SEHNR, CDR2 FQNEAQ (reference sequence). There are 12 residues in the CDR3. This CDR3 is CASSSTGQGTFF. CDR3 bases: TGTGCCAGCAGCTCGACGGGACAGGGAACCTTCTTC.

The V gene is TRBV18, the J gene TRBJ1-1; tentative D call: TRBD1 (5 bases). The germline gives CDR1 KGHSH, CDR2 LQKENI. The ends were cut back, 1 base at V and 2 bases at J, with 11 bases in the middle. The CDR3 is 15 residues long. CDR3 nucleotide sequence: TGTGCCAGCTCACCACGACAGAGCCTAAACACTGAAGCTTTCTTT. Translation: CASSPRQSLNTEAFF.

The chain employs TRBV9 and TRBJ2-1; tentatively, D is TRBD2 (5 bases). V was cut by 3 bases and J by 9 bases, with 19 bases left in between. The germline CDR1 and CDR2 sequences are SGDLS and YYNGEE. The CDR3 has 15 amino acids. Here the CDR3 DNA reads TGTGCCAGCAGCGAGCGGCAAAACCTAGCTGCTGAGCAGTTCTTC. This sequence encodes CASSERQNLAAEQFF.

The CDR3 spells CASSPTGTGSNEQFF. CDR3 coding DNA: TGTGCCAGCAGCCCGACCGGGACAGGGTCCAATGAGCAGTTCTTC. The chain combines TRBV11-3 with TRBJ2-1, with 9 bases lining up with TRBD1. The CDR3 has 15 amino acids. CDR1 is SGHNT, CDR2 YENEEA, per germline. The ends lost 5 bases at V and 6 bases at J; junction bases unmatched: 8.

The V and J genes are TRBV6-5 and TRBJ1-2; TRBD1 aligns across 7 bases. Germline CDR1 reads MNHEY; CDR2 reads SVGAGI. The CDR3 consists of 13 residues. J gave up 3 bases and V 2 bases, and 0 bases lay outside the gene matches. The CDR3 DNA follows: TGTGCCAGCAGTTACGACAGGGACTATGGCTACACCTTC. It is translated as CASSYDRDYGYTF.

Here the CDR3 reads CASSHDQGRGYTF. The CDR3 region has the DNA TGCGCCAGCAGCCACGACCAGGGGAGAGGCTACACCTTC. The V and J genes are TRBV5-1 and TRBJ1-2; maybe TRBD1 (6 bases). This CDR3 contains 13 residues. Trimming cost V 4 bases and J 8 bases, with 15 bases left between them. Germline CDR1 is SGHRS and CDR2 is YFSETQ.

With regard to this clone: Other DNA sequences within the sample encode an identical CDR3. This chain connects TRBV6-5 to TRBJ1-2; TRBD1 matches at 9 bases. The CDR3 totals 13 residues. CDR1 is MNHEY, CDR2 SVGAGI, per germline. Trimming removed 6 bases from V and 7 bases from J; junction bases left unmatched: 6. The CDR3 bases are TGTGCCAGCAGGGACAGGGGCAAGGGTGGCTACACCTTC. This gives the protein CASRDRGKGGYTF.